What follows describes a single T cell receptor beta chain. These data originate in a study of CD8+ T cells in alopecia areata. TCR sequencing used cDNA made by reverse transcription of extracted RNA. Sequencing was performed with immunoSEQ multiplex PCR; in TCRdb, only in-frame clones are kept and a portion is missing. This table has over 150,000 clones, about 63% appearing once. CDR1 and CDR2 from the germline V gene are SQVTM and ANQGSEA. CDR3 length equals 14 residues. The sample consisted of CD4+ T cells sorted from blood, taken at week 0. The chain combines TRBV29-1 with TRBJ2-5; D might be TRBD1 or TRBD2, each matching 5 bases. The receptor was isolated from a human donor with alopecia areata. CDR3 coding DNA: TGCGGCGCTCCTCCCGGGACGGCAAAAGAGACCCAGTACTTC. Protein: CGAPPGTAKETQYF.